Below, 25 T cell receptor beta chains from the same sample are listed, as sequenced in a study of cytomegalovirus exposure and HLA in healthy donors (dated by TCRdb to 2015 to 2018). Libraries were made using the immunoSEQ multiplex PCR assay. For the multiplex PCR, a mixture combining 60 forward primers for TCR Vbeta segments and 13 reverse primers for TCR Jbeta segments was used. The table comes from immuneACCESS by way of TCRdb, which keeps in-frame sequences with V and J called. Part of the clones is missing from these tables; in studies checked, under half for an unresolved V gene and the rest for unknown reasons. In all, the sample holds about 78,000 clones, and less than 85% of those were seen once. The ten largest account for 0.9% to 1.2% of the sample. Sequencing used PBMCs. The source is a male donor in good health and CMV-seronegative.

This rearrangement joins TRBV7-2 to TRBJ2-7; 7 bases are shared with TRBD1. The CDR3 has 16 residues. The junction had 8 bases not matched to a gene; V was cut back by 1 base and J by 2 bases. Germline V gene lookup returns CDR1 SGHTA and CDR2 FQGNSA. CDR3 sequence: CASSLVRQGVPYEQYF. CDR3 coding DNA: TGTGCCAGCAGCTTAGTGAGGCAGGGGGTCCCCTACGAGCAGTACTTC.

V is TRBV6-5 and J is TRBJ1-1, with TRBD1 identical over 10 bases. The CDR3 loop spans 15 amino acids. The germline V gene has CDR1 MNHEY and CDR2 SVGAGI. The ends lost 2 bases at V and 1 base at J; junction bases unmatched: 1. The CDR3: CASSYRDRGNTEAFF. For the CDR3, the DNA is TGTGCCAGCAGTTACCGGGACAGGGGGAACACTGAAGCTTTCTTT.

CDR3 coding DNA: TGTGCCAGCAGTGAAACCGTCCAGGGAAGGTTCGAGCAGTACTTC. Translating gives CASSETVQGRFEQYF. The chain is built from TRBV6-1 and TRBJ2-7; a weak D match, TRBD1 (5 bases). Trimming cost V 2 bases and J 6 bases, with 17 bases left between them. Germline CDR1 MNHNS, CDR2 SASEGT. The CDR3 is 15 amino acids.

The CDR3 DNA sequence: TGTGCCTGGAGTAAGGGTGGCGGGTTAAAAGAGACCCAGTACTTC. It translates to CAWSKGGGLKETQYF. The gene calls are TRBV30 and TRBJ2-5; TRBD2 is a possible D gene (5 bases). V was pared by 2 bases and J by 3 bases, with 16 bases between. The V gene's germline CDR1 is GTSNPN and CDR2 SVGIG (reference sequence). CDR3 size: 15 residues.

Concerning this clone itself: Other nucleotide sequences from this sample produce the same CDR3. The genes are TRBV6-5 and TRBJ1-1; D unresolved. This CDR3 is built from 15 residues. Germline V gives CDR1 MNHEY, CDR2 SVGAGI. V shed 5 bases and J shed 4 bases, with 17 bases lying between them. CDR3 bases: TGTGCCAGCAGTAAACGGCAGGTTCGGGGCACTGAAGCTTTCTTT. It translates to CASSKRQVRGTEAFF.

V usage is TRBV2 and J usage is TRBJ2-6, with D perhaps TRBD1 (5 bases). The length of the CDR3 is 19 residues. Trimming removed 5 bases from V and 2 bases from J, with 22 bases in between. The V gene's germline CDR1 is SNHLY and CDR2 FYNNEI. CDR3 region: CASSTGRFWVPAGANVLTF. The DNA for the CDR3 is TGTGCCAGCAGTACAGGTCGGTTTTGGGTCCCCGCTGGGGCCAACGTCCTGACTTTC.

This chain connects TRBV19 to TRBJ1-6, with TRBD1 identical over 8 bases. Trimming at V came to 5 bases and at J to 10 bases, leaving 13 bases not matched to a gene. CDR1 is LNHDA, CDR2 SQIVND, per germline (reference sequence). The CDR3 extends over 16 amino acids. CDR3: CASSGNRGANGSPLHF. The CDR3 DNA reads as TGTGCCAGTAGTGGGAACAGGGGGGCGAATGGGTCACCCCTCCACTTT.

Here the CDR3 DNA reads TGTGCCAGCAGCCCCGGGACAGGGCATCTCGGGGAGCAGTACTTC. Its protein is CASSPGTGHLGEQYF. The genes are TRBV5-4 and TRBJ2-7; 9 nucleotides align to TRBD1. The CDR3 is made up of 15 amino acids. Germline values: CDR1 SGHNT, CDR2 YYREEE (reference sequence). Trimming cost V 4 bases and J 7 bases; bases outside gene matches: 12.

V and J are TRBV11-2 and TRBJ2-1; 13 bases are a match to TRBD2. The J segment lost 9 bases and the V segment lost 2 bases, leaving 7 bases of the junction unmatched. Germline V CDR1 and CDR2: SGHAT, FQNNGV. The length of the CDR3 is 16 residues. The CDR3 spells CASSLSPGTSGIEQFF. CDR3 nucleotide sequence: TGTGCCAGCAGCTTATCTCCGGGGACTAGCGGGATTGAGCAGTTCTTC.

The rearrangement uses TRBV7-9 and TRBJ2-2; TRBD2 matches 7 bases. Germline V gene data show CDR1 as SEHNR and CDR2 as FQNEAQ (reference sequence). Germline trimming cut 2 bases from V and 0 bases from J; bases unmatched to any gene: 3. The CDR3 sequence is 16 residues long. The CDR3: CASSLLGGANTGELFF. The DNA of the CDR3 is TGTGCCAGCAGCTTATTGGGGGGGGCGAACACCGGGGAGCTGTTTTTT.

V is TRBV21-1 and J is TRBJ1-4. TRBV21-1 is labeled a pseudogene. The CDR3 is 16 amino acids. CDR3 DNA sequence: TGTGCCAGCAGCAAAGGAGGGCCAGTAGCTAATGAAAAACTGTTTTTT. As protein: CASSKGGPVANEKLFF.

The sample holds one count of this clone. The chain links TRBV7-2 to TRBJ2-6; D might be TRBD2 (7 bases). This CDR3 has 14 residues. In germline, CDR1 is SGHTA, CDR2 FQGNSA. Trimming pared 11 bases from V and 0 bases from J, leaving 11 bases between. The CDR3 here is CAGGAFSGANVLTF. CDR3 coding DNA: TGTGCCGGGGGGGCGTTCTCTGGGGCCAACGTCCTGACTTTC.

DNA of the CDR3: TGTGCCAGCAGTTCCCTCGGGAATTGGAACACCATATATTTT. Amino acid sequence: CASSSLGNWNTIYF. The rearrangement uses TRBV27 and TRBJ1-3; D remains unclear. Germline values: CDR1 MNHEY, CDR2 SMNVEV (reference sequence). The CDR3 loop spans 14 amino acids. The germline V and J ends were trimmed by 4 bases and 7 bases, with 14 bases remaining between them.

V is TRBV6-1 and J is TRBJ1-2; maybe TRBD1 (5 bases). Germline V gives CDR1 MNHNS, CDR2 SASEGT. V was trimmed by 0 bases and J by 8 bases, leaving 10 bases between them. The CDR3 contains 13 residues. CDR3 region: CASSEASGIGYTF. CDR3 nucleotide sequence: TGTGCCAGCAGTGAAGCGTCAGGGATCGGCTACACCTTC.

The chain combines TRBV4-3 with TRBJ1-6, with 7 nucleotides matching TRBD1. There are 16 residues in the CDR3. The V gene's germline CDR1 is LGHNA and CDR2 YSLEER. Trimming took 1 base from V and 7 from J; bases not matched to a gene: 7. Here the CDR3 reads CASSQGPDRANSPLHF. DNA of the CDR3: TGCGCCAGCAGCCAAGGTCCTGACAGGGCAAATTCACCCCTCCACTTT.

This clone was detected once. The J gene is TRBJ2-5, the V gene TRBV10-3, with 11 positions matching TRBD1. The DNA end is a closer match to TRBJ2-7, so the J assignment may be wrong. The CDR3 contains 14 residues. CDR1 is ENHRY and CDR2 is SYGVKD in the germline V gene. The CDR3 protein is CAISGGQGVYEQYF. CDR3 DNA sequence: TGTGCCATCAGTGGGGGACAGGGGGTCTACGAGCAGTACTTC.

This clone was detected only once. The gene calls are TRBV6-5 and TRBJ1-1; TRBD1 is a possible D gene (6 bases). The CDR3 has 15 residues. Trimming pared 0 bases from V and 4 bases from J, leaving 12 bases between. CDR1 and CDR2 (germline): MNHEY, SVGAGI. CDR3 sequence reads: CASSYSGQGGTEAFF. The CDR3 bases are TGTGCCAGCAGTTACTCGGGGCAAGGGGGCACTGAAGCTTTCTTT.

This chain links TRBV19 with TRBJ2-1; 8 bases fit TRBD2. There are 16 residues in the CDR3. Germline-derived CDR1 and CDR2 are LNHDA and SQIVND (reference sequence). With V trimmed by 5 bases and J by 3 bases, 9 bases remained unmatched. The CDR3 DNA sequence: TGTGCCAGTAGTCAGTCGGCACTAGCGGTCTACAATGAGCAGTTCTTC. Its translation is CASSQSALAVYNEQFF.

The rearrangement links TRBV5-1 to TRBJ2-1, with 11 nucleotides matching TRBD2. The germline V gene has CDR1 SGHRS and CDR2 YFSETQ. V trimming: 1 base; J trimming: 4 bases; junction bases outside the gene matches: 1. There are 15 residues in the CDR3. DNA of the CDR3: TGCGCCAGCAGCTTGACTAGCGGGGGATACAATGAGCAGTTCTTC. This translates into CASSLTSGGYNEQFF. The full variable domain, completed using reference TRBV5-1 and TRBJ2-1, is KAGVTQTPRYLIKTRGQQVTLSCSPISGHRSVSWYQQTPGQGLQFLFEYFSETQRNKGNFPGRFSGRQFSNSRSEMNVSTLELGDSALYLCASSLTSGGYNEQFFGPGTRLTVL.

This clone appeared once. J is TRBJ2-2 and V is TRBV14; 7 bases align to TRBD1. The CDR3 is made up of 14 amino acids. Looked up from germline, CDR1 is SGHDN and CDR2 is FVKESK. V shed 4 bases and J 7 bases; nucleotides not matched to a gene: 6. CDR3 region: CASSLDRVGGELFF. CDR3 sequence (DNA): TGTGCCAGCAGCCTAGACAGGGTTGGCGGGGAGCTGTTTTTT.

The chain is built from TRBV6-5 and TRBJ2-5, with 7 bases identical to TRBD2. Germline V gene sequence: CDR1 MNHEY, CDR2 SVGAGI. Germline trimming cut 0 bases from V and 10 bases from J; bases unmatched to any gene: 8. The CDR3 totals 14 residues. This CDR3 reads CASSYSSSGVVQYF. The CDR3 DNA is TGTGCCAGCAGTTACTCCTCCAGCGGGGTTGTCCAGTACTTC.

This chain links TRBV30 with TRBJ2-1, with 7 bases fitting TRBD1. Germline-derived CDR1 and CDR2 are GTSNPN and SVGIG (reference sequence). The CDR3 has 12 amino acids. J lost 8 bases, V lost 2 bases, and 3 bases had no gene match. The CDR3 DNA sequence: TGTGCCTGGAGTCCAACAGGGGATGAGCAGTTCTTC. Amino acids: CAWSPTGDEQFF.

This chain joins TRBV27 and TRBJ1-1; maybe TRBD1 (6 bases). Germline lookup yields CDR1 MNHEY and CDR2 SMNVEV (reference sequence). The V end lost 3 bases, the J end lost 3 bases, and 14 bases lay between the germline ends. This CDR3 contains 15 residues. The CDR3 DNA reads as TGTGCCAGCAGTTTTCGGGCAGGGGTCGACACTGAAGCTTTCTTT. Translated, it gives CASSFRAGVDTEAFF.

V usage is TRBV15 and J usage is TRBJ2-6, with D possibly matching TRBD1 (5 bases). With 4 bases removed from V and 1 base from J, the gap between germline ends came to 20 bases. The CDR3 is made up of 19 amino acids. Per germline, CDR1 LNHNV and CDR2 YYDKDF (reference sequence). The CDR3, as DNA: TGTGCCACCAGCAAAAGTTCTCCATTCGCAGGGTCTGGGGCCAACGTCCTGACTTTC. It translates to CATSKSSPFAGSGANVLTF.

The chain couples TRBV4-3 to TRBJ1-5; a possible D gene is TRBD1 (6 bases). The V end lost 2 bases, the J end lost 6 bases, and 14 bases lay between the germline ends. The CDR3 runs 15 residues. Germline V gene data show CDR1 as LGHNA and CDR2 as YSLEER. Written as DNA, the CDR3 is TGCGCCAGCAGCCAAAACAGGGTCGGAAGTCAGCCCCAGCATTTT. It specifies CASSQNRVGSQPQHF.